In its sample, the clone carrying this T cell receptor beta chain was seen a few times. The data were obtained in a study of technical replicates of blood from several donors. The assay was immunoSEQ multiplex PCR, and TCRdb's table has in-frame clones only and misses some. The data contain approximately 78,000 clones, roughly 89% of them seen just once; the ten biggest clones take up about 0.39%. Sequencing was carried out using T cells isolated from PBMCs. This clonotype was sampled from a human donor in good health.

The CDR3 sequence: CASGQVNTEAFF. The CDR3 DNA sequence: TGTGCCTCGGGACAGGTGAACACTGAAGCTTTCTTT. The chain couples TRBV30 to TRBJ1-1, with 8 bases aligning to TRBD1. The CDR3 spans 12 residues. The V gene's germline CDR1 is GTSNPN and CDR2 SVGIG (reference sequence). The ends lost 7 bases at V and 0 bases at J; junction bases unmatched: 1.